This record covers a single TCR beta chain. Antigen unknown. The data belong to a study of beta chain features in type 1 diabetes. Study in general: Healthy donors resembled patients in age, gender and cell yields. Study conclusions and caveats: In the patient group, naive, central memory and Treg TCRB repertoires seemed more alike than in the healthy donor group.

CDR3 length: 15 amino acids. Germline V gene data show CDR1 as LNHDA and CDR2 as SQIVND (reference sequence). V lost 6 bases, J lost 2 bases, and 15 bases lay in between. The sequenced template was cDNA made from the entire isolated RNA. Regulatory, naive and central memory T cell samples averaged approximately 3.4 million reads. Sequencing used immunoSEQ multiplex PCR; TCRdb keeps in-frame clones, though not all of them. The data hold some 270,000 clones, with 12% to 15% observed a single time. Sequencing was done on a sample of naive CD4+ T cells from blood. The chain is built from TRBV19 and TRBJ2-3; D is possibly TRBD1 (7 bases). The sequence came from a woman between 40 and 50 years old in good health. The CDR3 DNA sequence: TGTGCCAGTAGCGCGGGACAGTCCAACACAGATACGCAGTATTTT. This codes for CASSAGQSNTDTQYF.